The present T cell receptor (beta chain) was sequenced within a study of cytomegalovirus exposure and HLA in healthy donors. The PCR ran on 60 Vbeta and 13 Jbeta primers. TCRdb keeps only in-frame clones here, not all; method: immunoSEQ multiplex PCR. The sample has approximately 130,000 clones; 75% to 90% are singletons. Material: PBMCs. The source is a woman aged 25 to 45 in good health and CMV-seropositive.

The chain's CDR3 is CASSLARDQPQHF. In nucleotides, the CDR3 is TGTGCCAGCAGCTTGGCGAGGGATCAGCCCCAGCATTTT. The chain is built from TRBV7-2 and TRBJ1-5; D not certain. V lost 3 bases and J 5 bases, leaving 8 bases between the germline ends. CDR3 length: 13 residues. Per the germline V gene, CDR1 is SGHTA and CDR2 is FQGNSA.